This TCR beta chain was identified in a study of T cell repertoires in cytomegalovirus infection. Only a few counts were recorded for this clonotype. Its specificity is unknown. TCRdb used MiXCR to reprocess the reads, holding one entry per CDR3 protein. The sample carries hundreds of thousands of distinct CDR3 sequences, 33% recorded once. This material consisted of cultured PBMCs, taken from culture after CMV antigen stimulation. This TCR derives from a human donor in good health (CMV status not recorded). Some clones in this sample may be carry-over from other donors' samples.

The CDR3 sequence is CSAGTSGNIQYF. Written as DNA, the CDR3 is TGCAGCGCCGGGACTAGCGGGAACATTCAGTACTTC. The chain couples TRBV29-1 to TRBJ2-4, with TRBD2 matching 12 bases. This CDR3 is built from 12 residues. Germline trimming cut 7 bases from V and 7 bases from J; bases unmatched to any gene: 2. Germline V gives CDR1 SQVTM, CDR2 ANQGSEA.